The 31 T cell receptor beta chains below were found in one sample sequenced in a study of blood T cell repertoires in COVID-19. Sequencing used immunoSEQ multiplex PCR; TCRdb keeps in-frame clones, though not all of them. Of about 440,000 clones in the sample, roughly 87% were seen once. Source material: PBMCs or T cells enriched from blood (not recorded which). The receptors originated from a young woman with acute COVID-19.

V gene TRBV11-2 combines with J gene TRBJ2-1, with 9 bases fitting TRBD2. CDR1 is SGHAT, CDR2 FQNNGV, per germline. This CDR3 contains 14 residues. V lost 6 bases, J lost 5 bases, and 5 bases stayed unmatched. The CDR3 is CASSRLAADNEQFF. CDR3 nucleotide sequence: TGTGCCAGCAGTCGACTAGCGGCTGACAATGAGCAGTTCTTC. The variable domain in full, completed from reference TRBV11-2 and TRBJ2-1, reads EAGVAQSPRYKIIEKRQSVAFWCNPISGHATLYWYQQILGQGPKLLIQFQNNGVVDDSQLPKDRFSAERLKGVDSTLKIQPAKLEDSAVYLCASSRLAADNEQFFGPGTRLTVL.

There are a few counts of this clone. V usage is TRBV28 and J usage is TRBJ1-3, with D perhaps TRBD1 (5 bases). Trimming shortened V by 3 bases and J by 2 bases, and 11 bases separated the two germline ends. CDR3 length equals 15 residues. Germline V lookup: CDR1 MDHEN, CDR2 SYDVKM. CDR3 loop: CASSLGGKAGNTIYF. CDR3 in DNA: TGTGCCAGCAGTTTGGGGGGTAAGGCTGGAAACACCATATATTTT.

The CDR3: CASSQDLGRGETQYF. The CDR3 region has the DNA TGTGCCAGCAGCCAAGATTTAGGCAGGGGGGAGACCCAGTACTTC. The chain recombines TRBV14 with TRBJ2-5, with TRBD1 matching 7 bases. CDR1 and CDR2 (germline): SGHDN, FVKESK. The CDR3 is 15 residues long. The junction had 6 bases not matched to a gene; V was cut back by 0 bases and J by 5 bases.

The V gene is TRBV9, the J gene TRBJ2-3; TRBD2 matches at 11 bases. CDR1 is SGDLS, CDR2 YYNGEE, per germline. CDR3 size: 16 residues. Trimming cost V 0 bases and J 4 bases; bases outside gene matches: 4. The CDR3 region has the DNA TGTGCCAGCAGCGTAGAACTAGCGGGGGTTTCAGATACGCAGTATTTT. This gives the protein CASSVELAGVSDTQYF.

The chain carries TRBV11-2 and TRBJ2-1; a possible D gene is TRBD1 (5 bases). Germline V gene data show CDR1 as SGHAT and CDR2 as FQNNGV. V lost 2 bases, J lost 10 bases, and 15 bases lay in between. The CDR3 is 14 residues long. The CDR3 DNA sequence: TGTGCCAGCAGCTTAACCTTCCACAGGCGCGAGCAGTTCTTC. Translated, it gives CASSLTFHRREQFF.

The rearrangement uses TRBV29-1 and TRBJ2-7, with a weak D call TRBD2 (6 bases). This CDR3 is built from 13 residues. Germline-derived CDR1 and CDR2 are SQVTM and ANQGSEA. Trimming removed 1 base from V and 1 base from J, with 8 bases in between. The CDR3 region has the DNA TGCAGCGTTGAAGGCGGGAAATCCTACGAGCAGTACTTC. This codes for CSVEGGKSYEQYF.

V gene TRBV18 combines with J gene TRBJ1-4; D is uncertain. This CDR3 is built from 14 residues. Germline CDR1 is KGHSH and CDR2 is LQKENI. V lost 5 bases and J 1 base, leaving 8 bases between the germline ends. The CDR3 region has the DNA TGTGCCAGCTCATCAAGCGTAACTAATGAAAAACTGTTTTTT. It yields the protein CASSSSVTNEKLFF.

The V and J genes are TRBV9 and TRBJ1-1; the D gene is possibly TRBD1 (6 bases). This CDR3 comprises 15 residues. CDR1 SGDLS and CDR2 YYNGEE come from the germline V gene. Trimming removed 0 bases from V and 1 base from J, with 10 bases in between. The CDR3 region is CASSVGDNWNTEAFF. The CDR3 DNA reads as TGTGCCAGCAGCGTAGGGGACAATTGGAACACTGAAGCTTTCTTT.

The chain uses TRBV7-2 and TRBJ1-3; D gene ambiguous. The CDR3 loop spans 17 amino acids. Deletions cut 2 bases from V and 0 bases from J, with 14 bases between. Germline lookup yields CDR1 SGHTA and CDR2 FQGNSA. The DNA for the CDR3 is TGTGCCAGCAGCTTACGAGCGTCTTACTCCTCTGGAAACACCATATATTTT. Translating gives CASSLRASYSSGNTIYF.

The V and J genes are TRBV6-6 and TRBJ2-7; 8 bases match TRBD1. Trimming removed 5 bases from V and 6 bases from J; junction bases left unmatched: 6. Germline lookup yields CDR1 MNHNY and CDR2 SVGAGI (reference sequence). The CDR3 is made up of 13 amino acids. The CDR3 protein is CASSQQTGVEQYF. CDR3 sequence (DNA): TGTGCCAGCAGTCAGCAGACAGGGGTCGAGCAGTACTTC.

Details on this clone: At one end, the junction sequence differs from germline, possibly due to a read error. The chain's CDR3 is CSVGSTNEKLFF. The CDR3 DNA reads TGCAGCGTTGGTTCAACAAATGAAAAACTGTTTTTT. The chain couples TRBV29-1 to TRBJ1-4; the D is unclear. CDR3 length equals 12 residues. Germline-derived CDR1 and CDR2 are SQVTM and ANQGSEA.

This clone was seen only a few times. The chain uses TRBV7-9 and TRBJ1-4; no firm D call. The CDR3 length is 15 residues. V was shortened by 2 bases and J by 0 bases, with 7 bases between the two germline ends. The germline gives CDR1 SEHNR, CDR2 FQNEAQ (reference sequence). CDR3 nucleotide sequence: TGTGCCAGCAGCTTACTCGCGACAACTAATGAAAAACTGTTTTTT. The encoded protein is CASSLLATTNEKLFF. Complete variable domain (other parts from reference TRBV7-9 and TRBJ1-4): DTGVSQNPRHKITKRGQNVTFRCDPISEHNRLYWYRQTLGQGPEFLTYFQNEAQLEKSRLLSDRFSAERPKGSFSTLEIQRTEQGDSAMYLCASSLLATTNEKLFFGSGTQLSVL.

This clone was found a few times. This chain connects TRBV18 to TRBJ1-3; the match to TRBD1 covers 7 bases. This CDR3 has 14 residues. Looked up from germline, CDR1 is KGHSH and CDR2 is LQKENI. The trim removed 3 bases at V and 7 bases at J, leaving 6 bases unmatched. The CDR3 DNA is TGTGCCAGCTCACCCGGGACAGTGGGTAACACCATATATTTT. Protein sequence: CASSPGTVGNTIYF. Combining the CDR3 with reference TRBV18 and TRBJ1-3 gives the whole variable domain NAGVMQNPRHLVRRRGQEARLRCSPMKGHSHVYWYRQLPEEGLKFMVYLQKENIIDESGMPKERFSAEFPKEGPSILRIQQVVRGDSAAYFCASSPGTVGNTIYFGEGSWLTVV.

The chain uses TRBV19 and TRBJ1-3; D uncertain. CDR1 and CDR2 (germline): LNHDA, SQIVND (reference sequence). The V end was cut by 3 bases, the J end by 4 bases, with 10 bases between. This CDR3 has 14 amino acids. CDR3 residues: CASSIDVSGNTIYF. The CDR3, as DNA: TGTGCCAGTAGTATTGATGTAAGCGGAAACACCATATATTTT.

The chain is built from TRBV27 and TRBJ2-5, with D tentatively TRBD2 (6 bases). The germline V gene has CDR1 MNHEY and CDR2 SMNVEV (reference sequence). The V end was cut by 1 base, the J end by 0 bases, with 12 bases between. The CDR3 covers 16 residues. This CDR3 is CASSLFSGSYQETQYF. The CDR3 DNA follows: TGTGCCAGCAGTTTATTCTCCGGGAGTTACCAAGAGACCCAGTACTTC.

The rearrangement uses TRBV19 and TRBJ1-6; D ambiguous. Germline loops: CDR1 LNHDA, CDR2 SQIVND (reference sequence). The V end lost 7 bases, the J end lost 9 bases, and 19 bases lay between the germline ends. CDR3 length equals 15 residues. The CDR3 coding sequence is TGTGCCAGTATGTCCCGGTCGGAGGGAGGTTCACCCCTCCACTTT. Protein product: CASMSRSEGGSPLHF. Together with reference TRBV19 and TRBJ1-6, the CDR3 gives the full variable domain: DGGITQSPKYLFRKEGQNVTLSCEQNLNHDAMYWYRQDPGQGLRLIYYSQIVNDFQKGDIAEGYSVSREKKESFPLTVTSAQKNPTAFYLCASMSRSEGGSPLHFGNGTRLTVT.

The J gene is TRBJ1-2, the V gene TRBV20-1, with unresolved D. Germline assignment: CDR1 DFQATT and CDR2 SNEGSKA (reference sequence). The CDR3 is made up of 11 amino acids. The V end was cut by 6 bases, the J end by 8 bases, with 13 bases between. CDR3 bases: TGCAGTGCAACCTCCGTGCGGGGCTACACCTTC. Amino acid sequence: CSATSVRGYTF.

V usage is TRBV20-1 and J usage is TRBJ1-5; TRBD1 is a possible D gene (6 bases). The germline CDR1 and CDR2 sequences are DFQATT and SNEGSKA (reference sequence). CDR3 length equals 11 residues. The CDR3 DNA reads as TGCAGGGGAACAGGGTCCCAGCCCCAGCATTTT. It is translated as CRGTGSQPQHF.

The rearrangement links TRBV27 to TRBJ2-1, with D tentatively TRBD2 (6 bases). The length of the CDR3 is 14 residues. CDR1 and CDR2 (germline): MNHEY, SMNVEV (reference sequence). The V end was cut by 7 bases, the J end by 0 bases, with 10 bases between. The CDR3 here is CASNGGSSYNEQFF. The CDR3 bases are TGTGCCAGCAACGGAGGGAGCTCCTACAATGAGCAGTTCTTC.

The CDR3 nucleotides are TGTGCCAGCAGTTTGTTCCAGGTGGCAGGCGCCTATAATTCACCCCTCCACTTT. As protein: CASSLFQVAGAYNSPLHF. The genes are TRBV27 and TRBJ1-6; D unresolved. CDR1 MNHEY and CDR2 SMNVEV come from the germline V gene (reference sequence). CDR3 length: 18 amino acids. The V and J ends lost 3 bases and 2 bases respectively, with 17 bases between them.

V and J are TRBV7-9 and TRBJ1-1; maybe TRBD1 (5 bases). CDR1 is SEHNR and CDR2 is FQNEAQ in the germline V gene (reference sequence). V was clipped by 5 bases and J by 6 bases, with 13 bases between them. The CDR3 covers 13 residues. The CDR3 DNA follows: TGTGCCAGCAGCCTAAACCGGGGGGCTGAAGCTTTCTTT. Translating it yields CASSLNRGAEAFF.

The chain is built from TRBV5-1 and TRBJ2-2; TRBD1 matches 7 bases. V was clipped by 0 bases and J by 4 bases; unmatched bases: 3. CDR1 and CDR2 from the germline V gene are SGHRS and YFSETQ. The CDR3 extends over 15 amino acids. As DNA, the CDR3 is TGCGCCAGCAGCTTGGTACAGGGGATCACCGGGGAGCTGTTTTTT. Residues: CASSLVQGITGELFF. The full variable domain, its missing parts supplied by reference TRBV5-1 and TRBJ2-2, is KAGVTQTPRYLIKTRGQQVTLSCSPISGHRSVSWYQQTPGQGLQFLFEYFSETQRNKGNFPGRFSGRQFSNSRSEMNVSTLELGDSALYLCASSLVQGITGELFFGEGSRLTVL.

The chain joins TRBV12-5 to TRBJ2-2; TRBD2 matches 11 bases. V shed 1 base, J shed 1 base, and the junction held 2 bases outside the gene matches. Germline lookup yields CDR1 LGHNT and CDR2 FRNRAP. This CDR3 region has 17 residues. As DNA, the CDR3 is TGTGCTAGTGGTTTGGCTAGCGGGGGGTTGAACACCGGGGAGCTGTTTTTT. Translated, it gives CASGLASGGLNTGELFF. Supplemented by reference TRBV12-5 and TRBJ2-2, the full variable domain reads DARVTQTPRHKVTEMGQEVTMRCQPILGHNTVFWYRQTMMQGLELLAYFRNRAPLDDSGMPKDRFSAEMPDATLATLKIQPSEPRDSAVYFCASGLASGGLNTGELFFGEGSRLTVL.

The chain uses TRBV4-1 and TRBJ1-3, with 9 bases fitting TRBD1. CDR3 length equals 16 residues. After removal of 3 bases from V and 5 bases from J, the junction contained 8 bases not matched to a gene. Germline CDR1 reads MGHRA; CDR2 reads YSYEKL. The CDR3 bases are TGCGCCAGCAGCCAGCGGACAGGGGATCATCGAAACACCATATATTTT. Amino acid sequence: CASSQRTGDHRNTIYF.

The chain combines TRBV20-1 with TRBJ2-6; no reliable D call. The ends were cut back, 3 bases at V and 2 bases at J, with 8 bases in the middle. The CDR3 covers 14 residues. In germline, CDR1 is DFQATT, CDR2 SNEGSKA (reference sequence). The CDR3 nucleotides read TGCAGTGCTAGTCGTCTTGCTGGGGCCAACGTCCTGACTTTC. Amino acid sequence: CSASRLAGANVLTF.

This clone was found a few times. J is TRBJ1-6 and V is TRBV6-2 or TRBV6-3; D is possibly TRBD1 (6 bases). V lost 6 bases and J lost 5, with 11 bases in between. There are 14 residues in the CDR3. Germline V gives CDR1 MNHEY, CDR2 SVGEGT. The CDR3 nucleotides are TGTGCCAGCAGCCGAGGACAGAATAATTCACCCCTCCACTTT. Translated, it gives CASSRGQNNSPLHF.

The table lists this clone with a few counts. This CDR3 is CASSYSAGDEQYF. For the CDR3, the DNA is TGTGCCAGCAGTTACTCGGCGGGGGATGAGCAGTACTTC. V is TRBV6-5 and J is TRBJ2-7, with 7 bases matching TRBD2. The junction had 3 bases not matched to a gene; V was cut back by 0 bases and J by 7 bases. CDR1 is MNHEY and CDR2 is SVGAGI in the germline V gene. This CDR3 contains 13 residues.

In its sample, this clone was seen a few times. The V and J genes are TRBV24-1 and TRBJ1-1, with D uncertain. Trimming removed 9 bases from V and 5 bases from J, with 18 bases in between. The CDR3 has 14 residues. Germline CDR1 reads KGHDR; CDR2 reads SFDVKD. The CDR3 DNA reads TGTGCCACCCGAGACCAGGAATCGGGGACTGAAGCTTTCTTT. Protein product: CATRDQESGTEAFF.

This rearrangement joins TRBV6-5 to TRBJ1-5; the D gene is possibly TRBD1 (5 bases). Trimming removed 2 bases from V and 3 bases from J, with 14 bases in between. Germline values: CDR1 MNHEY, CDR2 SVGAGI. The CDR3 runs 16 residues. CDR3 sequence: CASSYTRPGLNQPQHF. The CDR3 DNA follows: TGTGCCAGCAGTTACACTCGACCAGGGCTCAATCAGCCCCAGCATTTT.

CDR3: CASSSIDTDTQYF. The CDR3 DNA reads as TGTGCCAGCTCAAGTATAGACACAGATACGCAGTATTTT. V is TRBV18 and J is TRBJ2-3; D is ambiguous. CDR1 is KGHSH and CDR2 is LQKENI in the germline V gene. The V gene lost 5 bases and the J gene lost 2 bases, with 8 bases spanning the gap. This CDR3 comprises 13 residues.

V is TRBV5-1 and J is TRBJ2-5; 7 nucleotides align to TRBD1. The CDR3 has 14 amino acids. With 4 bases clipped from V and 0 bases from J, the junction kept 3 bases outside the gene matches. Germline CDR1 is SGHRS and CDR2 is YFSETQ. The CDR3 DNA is TGCGCCAGCAGCGCGACAGGGTACCAAGAGACCCAGTACTTC. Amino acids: CASSATGYQETQYF. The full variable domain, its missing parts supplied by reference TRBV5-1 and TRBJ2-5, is KAGVTQTPRYLIKTRGQQVTLSCSPISGHRSVSWYQQTPGQGLQFLFEYFSETQRNKGNFPGRFSGRQFSNSRSEMNVSTLELGDSALYLCASSATGYQETQYFGPGTRLLVL.